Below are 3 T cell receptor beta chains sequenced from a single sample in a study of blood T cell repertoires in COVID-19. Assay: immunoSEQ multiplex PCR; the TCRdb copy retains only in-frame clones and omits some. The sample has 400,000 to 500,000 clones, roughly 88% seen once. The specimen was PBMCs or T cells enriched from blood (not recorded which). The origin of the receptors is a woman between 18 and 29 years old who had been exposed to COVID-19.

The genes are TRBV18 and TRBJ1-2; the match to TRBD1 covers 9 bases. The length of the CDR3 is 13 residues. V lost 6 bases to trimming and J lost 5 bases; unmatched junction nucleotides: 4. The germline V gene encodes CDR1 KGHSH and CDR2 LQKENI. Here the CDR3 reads CASSRGQGYGYTF. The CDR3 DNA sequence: TGTGCCAGCTCCCGCGGACAGGGGTATGGCTACACCTTC.

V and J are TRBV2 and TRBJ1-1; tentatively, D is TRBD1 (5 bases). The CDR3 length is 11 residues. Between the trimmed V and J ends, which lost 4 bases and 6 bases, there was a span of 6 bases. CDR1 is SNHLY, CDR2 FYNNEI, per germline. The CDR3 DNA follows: TGTGCCAGCAGTGCACAGGCTGAAGCTTTCTTT. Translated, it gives CASSAQAEAFF.

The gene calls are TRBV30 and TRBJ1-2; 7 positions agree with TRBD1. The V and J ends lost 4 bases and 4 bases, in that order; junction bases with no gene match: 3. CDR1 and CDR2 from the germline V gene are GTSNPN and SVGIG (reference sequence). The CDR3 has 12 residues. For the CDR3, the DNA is TGTGCCTGGAAGGGGGCGCGCTATGGCTACACCTTC. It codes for CAWKGARYGYTF.